Below, one T cell receptor (beta chain) is given with its context. The antigen is undetermined. The germline gives CDR1 SGDLS, CDR2 YYNGEE. This CDR3 is 12 amino acids long. V was shortened by 3 bases and J by 7 bases, with 8 bases between the two germline ends. These data belong to a study of response to subunit inactivated influenza vaccine. TCRdb passed the RT-PCR reads through MiXCR, listing each CDR3 protein once. Among 500,000 to 750,000 distinct CDR3 sequences listed, 14% were seen once. Study-level results: T cells newly recruited by each seasonal influenza vaccination are few, the authors suggested.

The chain uses TRBV9 and TRBJ2-1, with no clear D. This sequence was found in a man aged 50 or older who received an inactivated influenza vaccine. Material: PBMCs from blood, obtained roughly 13 days after vaccination. CDR3 coding DNA: TGTGCCAGCAGCGCAGCCATTAATGAGCAGTTCTTC. Its translation: CASSAAINEQFF.